This TCR beta chain was observed in a study of blood T cell repertoires in COVID-19. V dropped 3 bases and J dropped 4 bases, with 4 bases sitting between them. Germline CDR1 and CDR2: LGHDT and YNNKEL (reference sequence). The CDR3 runs 12 residues. This table comes from immunoSEQ multiplex PCR, and its TCRdb copy is limited to in-frame clones, with some not included. The profile covers around 400,000 clones, with roughly 90% appearing a single time and about 1.8% taken by the ten largest. This clonotype was sampled from a woman in her twenties or thirties who had recovered from COVID-19. Sequencing used PBMCs or T cells enriched from blood (not recorded which). The chain couples TRBV3-1 (or the pseudogene TRBV3-2) to TRBJ1-5, with no clear D. Here the CDR3 DNA reads TGTGCCAGCAGCCAGAGTAATCAGCCCCAGCATTTT. Its protein is CASSQSNQPQHF.